This TCR beta chain was sequenced for a study of blood T cell repertoires in COVID-19. Method: immunoSEQ multiplex PCR; TCRdb's copy keeps in-frame clones and lacks some. The sample includes under 250,000 clones, under 85% of them seen just once. Germline loops: CDR1 LGHDT, CDR2 YNNKEL (reference sequence). Trimming removed 0 bases from V and 5 bases from J, with 7 bases in between. CDR3 length equals 14 residues. Sequences were obtained from peripheral blood. The chain links TRBV3-1 (or the pseudogene TRBV3-2) to TRBJ2-2; no clear D. This sequence originates from a man aged 25-40 years who had recovered from COVID-19. CDR3 DNA: TGTGCCAGCAGCCAAGATCTAGTTACCGGGGAGCTGTTTTTT. Translation gives CASSQDLVTGELFF.